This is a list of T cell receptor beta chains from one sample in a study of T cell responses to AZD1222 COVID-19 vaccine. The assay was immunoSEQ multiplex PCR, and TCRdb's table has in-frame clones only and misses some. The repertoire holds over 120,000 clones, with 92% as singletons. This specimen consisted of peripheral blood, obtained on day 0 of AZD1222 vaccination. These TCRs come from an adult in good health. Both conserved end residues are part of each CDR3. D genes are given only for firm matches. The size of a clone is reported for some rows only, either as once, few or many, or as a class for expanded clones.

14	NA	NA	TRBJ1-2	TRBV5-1	CASSMTVEGYGYTF	TGCGCCAGCAGCATGACAGTCGAGGGGTATGGCTACACCTTC
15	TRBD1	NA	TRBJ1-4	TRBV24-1	CATSDPGTGEEKLFF	TGTGCCACCAGTGATCCCGGGACAGGGGAGGAAAAACTGTTTTTT
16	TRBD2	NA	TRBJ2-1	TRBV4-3	CASSPRGSGAYNEQFF	TGCGCCAGCAGCCCCCGGGGTAGCGGGGCCTACAATGAGCAGTTCTTC
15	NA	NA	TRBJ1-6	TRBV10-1	CASKSYPPYNSPLHF	TGCGCCAGCAAGAGCTATCCTCCTTATAATTCACCCCTCCACTTT
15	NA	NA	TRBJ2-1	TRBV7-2	CASSLGPLSYNEQFF	TGTGCCAGCAGCTTGGGACCCCTCTCCTACAATGAGCAGTTCTTC
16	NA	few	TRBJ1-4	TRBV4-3	CASSPENPGMDEKLFF	TGCGCCAGCAGCCCCGAAAACCCGGGGATGGATGAAAAACTGTTTTTT
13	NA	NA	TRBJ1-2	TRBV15	CATSRGELDGYTF	TGTGCCACCAGCAGAGGCGAGCTGGATGGCTACACCTTC
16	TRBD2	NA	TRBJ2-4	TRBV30	CAWSSGLAGAKNIQYF	TGTGCCTGGAGTTCGGGACTAGCGGGGGCTAAAAACATTCAGTACTTC
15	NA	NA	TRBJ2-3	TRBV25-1	CASSDVGAARDTQYF	TGTGCCAGCAGTGACGTTGGGGCAGCGCGGGATACGCAGTATTTT
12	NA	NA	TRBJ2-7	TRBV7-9	CASSLGTYEQYF	TGTGCCAGCAGCTTGGGGACCTACGAGCAGTACTTC
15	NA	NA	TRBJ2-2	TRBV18	CASSPWDLNTGELFF	TGTGCCAGCTCACCATGGGACTTGAACACCGGGGAGCTGTTTTTT
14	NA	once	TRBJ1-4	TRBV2	CASMGLVSRRQLFF	TGTGCCAGCATGGGGCTGGTTTCCCGCAGGCAGCTGTTTTTT
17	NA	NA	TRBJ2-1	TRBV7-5	CVRSSSGNAGFRGWQFF	TGTGTCAGAAGCTCAAGTGGGAATGCCGGGTTCCGAGGGTGGCAGTTCTTC
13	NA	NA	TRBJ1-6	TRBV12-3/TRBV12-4	CASSLKGGSPLHF	TGTGCCAGCAGTTTAAAGGGCGGGTCACCCCTCCACTTT
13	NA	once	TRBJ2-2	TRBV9	CASAGTNTGELFF	TGTGCCAGCGCCGGGACGAACACCGGGGAGCTGTTTTTT
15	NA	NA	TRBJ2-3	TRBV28	CASRPGTERSDTQYF	TGTGCCAGCAGACCCGGGACCGAACGCTCAGATACGCAGTATTTT
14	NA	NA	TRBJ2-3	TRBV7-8	CASSQLGPTDTQYF	TGTGCCAGCAGCCAACTCGGTCCCACAGATACGCAGTATTTT